Given below is one T cell receptor beta chain in context. Antigen specificity is unknown. Sequenced by immunoSEQ multiplex PCR; TCRdb stores in-frame clones only, minus some. Of over 300,000 clones in the sample, 83% were seen once. This record comes from a study of Ad26.COV2.S vaccination and SARS-CoV-2 variants. In the study overall: The donor participated in the COV1001 trial, in its Ad26.COV2.S arm.

Treatment denoted: 15 to 20 received Ad26.COV2.S at low or high dose, single or two shots; about 5 received placebo; per-sample allocation not given. It was on day 63 after the first vaccine or placebo injection that samples were taken. An Ad26 vector carrying the Wuhan-strain SARS-CoV-2 spike served as the vaccine. Findings and limits, study-wide: The analyses of TCR breadth and depth may have understated the size of total T cell responses.

The germline gives CDR1 LGHDT, CDR2 YNNKEL (reference sequence). There are 14 residues in the CDR3. The V gene lost 4 bases and the J gene lost 6 bases, with 13 bases spanning the gap. This TCR derives from a person between 18 and 59 years old who received the Ad26.COV2.S COVID-19 vaccine or a placebo. The chain employs TRBV3-1 (or the pseudogene TRBV3-2) and TRBJ2-1; tentative D call: TRBD2 (5 bases). The material was peripheral blood, obtained in a trial of Ad26.COV2.S vaccine versus placebo. CDR3 region: CASSPREAGNEQFF. DNA of the CDR3: TGTGCCAGCAGCCCCCGTGAGGCGGGCAATGAGCAGTTCTTC.